The TCR beta chain under discussion was sequenced for a study of metastatic and nonmetastatic thyroid tumors. In the study overall: Comparison of repertoires was carried out across blood and tumor or nodule tissue from malignant and benign thyroid patients. The study, taken as a whole, reports: Reports indicated that malignant thyroid tumors showed significantly higher TCR beta diversity than benign nodules did, in blood and tumor.

As for this clone: Its target is unknown.

TCRdb re-analyzed the PCR reads through MiXCR. Of about 30,000 clones in the sample, roughly 25% were seen once. Germline values: CDR1 MNHEY, CDR2 SMNVEV (reference sequence). The CDR3 has 17 residues. V shed 7 bases and J 0 bases; nucleotides not matched to a gene: 13. Thyroid surgery was performed in patients who had received no treatment beforehand. The sequencing sample was made of blood. The chain recombines TRBV27 with TRBJ2-7; 9 nucleotides match TRBD1. This receptor was obtained from a female donor with papillary thyroid cancer or a benign thyroid nodule (not recorded which). Some clones in this sample may be carry-over from other donors' samples. The CDR3 is CASNKGVPGQGSYEQYF. In nucleotides, the CDR3 is TGTGCCAGCAATAAGGGGGTACCGGGACAGGGCTCCTACGAGCAGTACTTC.